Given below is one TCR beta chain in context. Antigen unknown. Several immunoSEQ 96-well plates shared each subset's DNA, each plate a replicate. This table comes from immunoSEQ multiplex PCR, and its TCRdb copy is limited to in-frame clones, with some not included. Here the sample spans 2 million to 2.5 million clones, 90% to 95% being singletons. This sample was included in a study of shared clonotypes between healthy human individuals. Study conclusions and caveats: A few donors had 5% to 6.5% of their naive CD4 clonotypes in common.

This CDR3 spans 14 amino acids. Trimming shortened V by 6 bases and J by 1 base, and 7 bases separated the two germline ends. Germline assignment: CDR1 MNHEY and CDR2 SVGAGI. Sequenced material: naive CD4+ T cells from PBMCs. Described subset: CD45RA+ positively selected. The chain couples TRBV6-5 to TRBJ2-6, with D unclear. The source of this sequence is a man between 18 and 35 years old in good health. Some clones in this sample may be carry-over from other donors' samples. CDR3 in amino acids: CASSGPSGANVLTF. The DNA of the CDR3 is TGTGCCAGCAGCGGACCTTCTGGGGCCAACGTCCTGACTTTC.